This T cell receptor (beta chain) appears in the sequencing data of a study of blood T cell repertoires in COVID-19. Germline lookup yields CDR1 MNHEY and CDR2 SMNVEV (reference sequence). The J segment lost 2 bases and the V segment lost 0 bases, leaving 4 bases of the junction unmatched. The CDR3 length is 15 residues. The study assigned cohorts using participant-reported clinical history. Libraries were prepared by immunoSEQ multiplex PCR; TCRdb keeps only in-frame clonotypes and omits some of them. Of more than 150,000 clones listed, roughly 88% were seen once; the top ten hold roughly 13%. Sequencing used PBMCs or T cells enriched from blood (not recorded which). This sequence originates from a woman aged 60 to 75 who had recovered from COVID-19. This rearrangement joins TRBV27 to TRBJ2-7; 7 bases match TRBD2. CDR3 coding DNA: TGTGCCAGCAGTTTATCGGGGAGGGGAACCTACGAGCAGTACTTC. Residues: CASSLSGRGTYEQYF.